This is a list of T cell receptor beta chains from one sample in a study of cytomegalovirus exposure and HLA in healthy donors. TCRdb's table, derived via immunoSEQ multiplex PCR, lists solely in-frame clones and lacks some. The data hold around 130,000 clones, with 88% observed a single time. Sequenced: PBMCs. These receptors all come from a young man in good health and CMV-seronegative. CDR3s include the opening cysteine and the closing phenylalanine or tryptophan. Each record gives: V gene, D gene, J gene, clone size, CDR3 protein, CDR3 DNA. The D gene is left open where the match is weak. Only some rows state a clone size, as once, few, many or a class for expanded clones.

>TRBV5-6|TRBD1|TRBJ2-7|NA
CASSSPTGSYEQYF
TGTGCCAGCAGCTCCCCGACAGGGAGCTACGAGCAGTACTTC
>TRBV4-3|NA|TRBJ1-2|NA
CASSQEVSGPYGYTF
TGCGCCAGCAGCCAAGAAGTGTCAGGGCCCTATGGCTACACCTTC
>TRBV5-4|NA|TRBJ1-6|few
CASSSTEIYNSPLHF
TGTGCCAGCAGCTCGACAGAGATTTATAATTCACCCCTCCACTTT
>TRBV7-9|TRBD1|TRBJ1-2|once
CASSGPDRAKGYGYTF
TGTGCCAGCAGCGGCCCGGACAGGGCCAAAGGGTATGGCTACACCTTC
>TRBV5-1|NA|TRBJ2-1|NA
CASSLNSYNEQFF
TGCGCCAGCAGCTTAAACAGTTACAATGAGCAGTTCTTC
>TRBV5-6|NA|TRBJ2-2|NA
CASSLAGQFTGELFF
TGTGCCAGCAGCTTGGCCGGACAGTTCACCGGGGAGCTGTTTTTT
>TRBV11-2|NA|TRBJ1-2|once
CASSLAWGAGNGYTF
TGTGCCAGCAGCTTAGCATGGGGCGCTGGGAATGGCTACACCTTC
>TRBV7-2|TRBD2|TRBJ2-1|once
CASSGVFRASGSNEQFF
TGTGCCAGCAGCGGTGTTTTTCGGGCTAGCGGGAGTAATGAGCAGTTCTTC
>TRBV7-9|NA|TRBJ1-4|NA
CASSPGINEKLFF
TGTGCCAGCAGCCCAGGGATAAATGAAAAACTGTTTTTT
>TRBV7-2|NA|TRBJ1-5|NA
CASSFQQGQPQHF
TGTGCCAGCAGCTTCCAACAGGGCCAGCCCCAGCATTTT
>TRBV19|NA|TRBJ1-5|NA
CASSVDGDDQPQHF
TGTGCCAGTAGTGTCGACGGGGATGATCAGCCCCAGCATTTT
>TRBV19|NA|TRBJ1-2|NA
CASTLDSYGYTF
TGTGCCAGTACCCTGGACAGCTATGGCTACACCTTC
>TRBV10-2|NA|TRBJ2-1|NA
CASSLGLYNEQFF
TGCGCCAGCAGCTTGGGACTTTACAATGAGCAGTTCTTC
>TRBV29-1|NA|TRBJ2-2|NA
CSVGGGNTGELFF
TGCAGCGTTGGCGGCGGGAACACCGGGGAGCTGTTTTTT
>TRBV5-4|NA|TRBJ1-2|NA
CASSPDRNYGYTF
TGTGCCAGCAGCCCAGACAGGAACTATGGCTACACCTTC
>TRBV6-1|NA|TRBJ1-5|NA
CASSVFYRAQHF
TGTGCCAGCAGTGTTTTCTACAGGGCCCAGCATTTT
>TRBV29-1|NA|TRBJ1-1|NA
CSGANTEAFF
TGCAGCGGGGCCAACACTGAAGCTTTCTTT
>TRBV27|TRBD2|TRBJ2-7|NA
CASGLAYEQYF
TGTGCCAGCGGACTAGCCTACGAGCAGTACTTC
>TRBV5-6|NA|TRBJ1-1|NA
CASSLSDGYTEAFF
TGTGCCAGCAGCTTAAGCGACGGATACACTGAAGCTTTCTTT
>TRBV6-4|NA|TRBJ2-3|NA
CASSNSGVDTQYF
TGTGCCAGCAGCAACTCGGGGGTGGATACGCAGTATTTT
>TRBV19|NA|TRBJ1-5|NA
CASSIGGNQPQHF
TGTGCCAGTAGTATTGGGGGGAATCAGCCCCAGCATTTT
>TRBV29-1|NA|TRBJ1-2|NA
CSVPYLDSPFRYTF
TGCAGCGTCCCTTATCTTGACAGCCCCTTCCGCTACACCTTC
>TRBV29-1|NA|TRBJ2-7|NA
CSAEGQGGTRGSEQYF
TGCAGCGCCGAGGGGCAGGGGGGGACTAGGGGTTCCGAGCAGTACTTC
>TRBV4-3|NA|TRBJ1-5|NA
CASSQDIHTHQPQHF
TGCGCCAGCAGCCAAGATATCCATACACATCAGCCCCAGCATTTT
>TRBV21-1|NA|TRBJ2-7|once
CASTTRGVGEQYF
TGTGCCAGCACAACACGCGGGGTAGGGGAGCAGTACTTC
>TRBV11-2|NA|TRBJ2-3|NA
CASSLASDTQYF
TGTGCCAGCAGCTTAGCTTCGGATACGCAGTATTTT